This T cell receptor (beta chain) came from a study of low-dose radiotherapy and immunotherapy resistance in tumors. As for the study in general: The study delivered 0.5 Gy per fraction every 2 weeks to Cohort 1, totaling 6.5 Gy. At a dose of 200 mg/m2, intravenous cyclophosphamide was given every two weeks, one day before radiation and immunotherapy.

cDNA synthesis used a TRAV/TRBV-specific primer set for both chains. It was with a constant-region primer and a V-primer adapter that TCRs were amplified over around 19 PCR cycles. TCRdb re-called the reads through MiXCR, storing one row per CDR3 protein. The data show roughly 56,000 distinct CDR3 sequences, with around a quarter seen just once and 6.7% held by the top ten. This clonotype was counted ten times or more. J lost 7 bases, V lost 0 bases, and 12 bases had no gene match. The CDR3 has 18 amino acids. The germline V gene encodes CDR1 ENHRY and CDR2 SYGVKD. The time point is: after trial treatment. The treatment here: LDRT plus nivolumab, ipilimumab, low-dose cyclophosphamide and aspirin (RACIN trial). Low-dose radiotherapy and low-dose cyclophosphamide, together with aspirin, ipilimumab and nivolumab, were given to donors.

The genes are TRBV10-3 and TRBJ2-1; 10 nucleotides agree with TRBD2. This receptor was obtained from a male donor with prostate cancer. Sample: PBMCs, taken after low-dose radiotherapy plus immunotherapy. The CDR3 nucleotides read TGTGCCATCAGTGAGTCGATATCTAGCGGGAGCACCCGTAATGAGCAGTTCTTC. Protein sequence: CAISESISSGSTRNEQFF.